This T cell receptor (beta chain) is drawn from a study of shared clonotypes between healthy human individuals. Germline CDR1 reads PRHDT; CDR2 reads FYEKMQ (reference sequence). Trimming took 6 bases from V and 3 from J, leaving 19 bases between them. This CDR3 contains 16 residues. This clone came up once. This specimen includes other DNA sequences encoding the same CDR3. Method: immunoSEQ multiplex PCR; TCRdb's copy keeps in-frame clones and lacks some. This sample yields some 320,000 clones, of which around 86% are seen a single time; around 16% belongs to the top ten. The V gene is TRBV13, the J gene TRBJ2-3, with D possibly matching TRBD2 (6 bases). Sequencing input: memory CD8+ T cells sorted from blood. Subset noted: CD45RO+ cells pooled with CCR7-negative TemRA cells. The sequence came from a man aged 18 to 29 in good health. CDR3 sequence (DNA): TGTGCCAGCAGTTTGGACGGGGGAGCTGGGACAGATACGCAGTATTTT. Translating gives CASSLDGGAGTDTQYF.